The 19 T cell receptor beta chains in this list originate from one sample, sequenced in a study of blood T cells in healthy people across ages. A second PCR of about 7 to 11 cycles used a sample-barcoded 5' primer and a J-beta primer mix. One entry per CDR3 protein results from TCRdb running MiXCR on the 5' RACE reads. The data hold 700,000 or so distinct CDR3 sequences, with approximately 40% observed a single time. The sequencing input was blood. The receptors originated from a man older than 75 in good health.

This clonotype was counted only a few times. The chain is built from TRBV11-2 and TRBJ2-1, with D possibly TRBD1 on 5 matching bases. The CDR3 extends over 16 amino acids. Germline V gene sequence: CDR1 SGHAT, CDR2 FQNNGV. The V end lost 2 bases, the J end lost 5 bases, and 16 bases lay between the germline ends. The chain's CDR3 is CASSLFRTSSDNEQFF. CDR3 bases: TGTGCCAGCAGCTTATTCCGGACATCAAGCGACAATGAGCAGTTCTTC.

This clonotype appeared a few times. The CDR3: CASAVGGLSNQPQHF. CDR3 nucleotides: TGTGCCAGCGCTGTGGGAGGCCTTAGCAATCAGCCCCAGCATTTT. V is TRBV2 and J is TRBJ1-5; D not certain. The CDR3 loop spans 15 amino acids. V was clipped by 8 bases and J by 0 bases, with 14 bases between them. Germline loops: CDR1 SNHLY, CDR2 FYNNEI. The whole variable domain, remainder taken from reference TRBV2 and TRBJ1-5, is EPEVTQTPSHQVTQMGQEVILRCVPISNHLYFYWYRQILGQKVEFLVSFYNNEISEKSEIFDDQFSVERPDGSNFTLKIRSTKLEDSAMYFCASAVGGLSNQPQHFGDGTRLSIL.

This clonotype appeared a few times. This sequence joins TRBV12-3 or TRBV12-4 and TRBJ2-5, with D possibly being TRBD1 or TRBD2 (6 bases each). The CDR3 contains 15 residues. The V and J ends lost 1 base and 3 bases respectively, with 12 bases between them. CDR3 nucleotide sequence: TGTGCCAGCAGTTTAGTGGGGGGCTTTGAAGAGACCCAGTACTTC. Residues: CASSLVGGFEETQYF.

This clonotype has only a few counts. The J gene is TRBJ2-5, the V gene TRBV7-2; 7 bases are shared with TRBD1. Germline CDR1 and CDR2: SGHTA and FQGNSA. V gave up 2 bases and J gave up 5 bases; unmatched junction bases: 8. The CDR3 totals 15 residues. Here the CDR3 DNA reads TGTGCCAGCAGCTTATCAAGACAGGGCATTGAGACCCAGTACTTC. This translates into CASSLSRQGIETQYF.

For the CDR3, the DNA is TGTGCCAGCAGTTTACCGCAGGGGGCTGGGGTGGAGCAGTTCTTC. Translated: CASSLPQGAGVEQFF. The chain links TRBV12-3 or TRBV12-4 to TRBJ2-1; the match to TRBD1 covers 8 bases. V lost 2 bases, J lost 10 bases, and 10 bases stayed unmatched. The CDR3 sequence is 15 residues long.

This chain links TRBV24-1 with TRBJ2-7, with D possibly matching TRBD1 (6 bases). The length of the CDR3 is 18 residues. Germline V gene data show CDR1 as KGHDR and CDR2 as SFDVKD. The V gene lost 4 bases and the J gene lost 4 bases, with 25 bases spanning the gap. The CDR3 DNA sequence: TGTGCCACCAGTGAATATGAACAGGGATCGGATGAGCCTTACGAGCAGTACTTC. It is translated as CATSEYEQGSDEPYEQYF.

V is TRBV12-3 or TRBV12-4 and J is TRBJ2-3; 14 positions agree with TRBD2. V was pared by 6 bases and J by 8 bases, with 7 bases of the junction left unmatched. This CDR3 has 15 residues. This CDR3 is CASSPGLAGVGTQYF. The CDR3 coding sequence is TGTGCCAGCAGCCCGGGACTAGCGGGAGTTGGTACGCAGTATTTT.

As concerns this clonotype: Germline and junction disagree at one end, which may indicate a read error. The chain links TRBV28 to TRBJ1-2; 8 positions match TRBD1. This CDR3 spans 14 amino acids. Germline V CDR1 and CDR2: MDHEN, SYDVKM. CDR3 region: CASTPGGLGYGCTF. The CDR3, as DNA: TGTGCCAGCACCCCAGGGGGCCTTGGCTATGGCTGCACCTTC.

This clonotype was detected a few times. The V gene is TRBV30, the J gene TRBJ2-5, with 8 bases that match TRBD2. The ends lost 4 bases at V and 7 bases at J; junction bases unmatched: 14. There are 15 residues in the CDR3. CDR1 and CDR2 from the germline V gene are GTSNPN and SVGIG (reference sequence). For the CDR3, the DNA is TGTGCCTGGACCCCCACCCGCGGACTAGCAGGGACCCAGTACTTC. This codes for CAWTPTRGLAGTQYF. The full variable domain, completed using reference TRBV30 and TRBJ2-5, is SQTIHQWPATLVQPVGSPLSLECTVEGTSNPNLYWYRQAAGRGLQLLFYSVGIGQISSEVPQNLSASRPQDRQFILSSKKLLLSDSGFYLCAWTPTRGLAGTQYFGPGTRLLVL.

In nucleotides, the CDR3 is TGTGCCAGCAGCTTAGGACCGGATGGGGCCAACGTCCTGACTTTC. It specifies CASSLGPDGANVLTF. This chain links TRBV11-1 with TRBJ2-6, with D unclear. The germline V gene encodes CDR1 SGHAT and CDR2 FQDESV (reference sequence). CDR3 size: 15 residues. V was cut by 1 base and J by 3 bases, with 7 bases left in between.

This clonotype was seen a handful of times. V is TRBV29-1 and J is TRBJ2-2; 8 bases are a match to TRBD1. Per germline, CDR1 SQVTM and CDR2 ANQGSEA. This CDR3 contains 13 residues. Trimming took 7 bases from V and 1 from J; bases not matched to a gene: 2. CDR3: CSGGTGNTGELFF. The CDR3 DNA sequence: TGCAGCGGTGGGACAGGGAACACCGGGGAGCTGTTTTTT.

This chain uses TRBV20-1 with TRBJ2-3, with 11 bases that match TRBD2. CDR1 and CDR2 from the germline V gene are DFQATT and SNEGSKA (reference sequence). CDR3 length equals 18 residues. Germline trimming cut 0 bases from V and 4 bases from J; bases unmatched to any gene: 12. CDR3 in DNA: TGCAGTGCTAGAGATTGGGGTAGCGGGGGGGCCGGTGCAGATACGCAGTATTTT. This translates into CSARDWGSGGAGADTQYF.

DNA for the CDR3: TGTGCCACCAGTGATTTGCTGAAGAGGGACCCCAAAAACATTCAGTTCTTC. It translates to CATSDLLKRDPKNIQFF. The chain employs TRBV24-1 and TRBJ2-4, with D possibly called TRBD1 or TRBD2 (5 bases each). The end of the DNA is better explained by TRBJ2-1, so the J call may be wrong. CDR3 size: 17 residues. Germline lookup yields CDR1 KGHDR and CDR2 SFDVKD.

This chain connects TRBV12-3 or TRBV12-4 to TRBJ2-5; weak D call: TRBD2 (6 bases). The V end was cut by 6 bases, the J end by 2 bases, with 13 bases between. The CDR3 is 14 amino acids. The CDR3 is CASRAGRGQETQYF. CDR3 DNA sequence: TGTGCCAGCAGGGCCGGGAGAGGACAAGAGACCCAGTACTTC.

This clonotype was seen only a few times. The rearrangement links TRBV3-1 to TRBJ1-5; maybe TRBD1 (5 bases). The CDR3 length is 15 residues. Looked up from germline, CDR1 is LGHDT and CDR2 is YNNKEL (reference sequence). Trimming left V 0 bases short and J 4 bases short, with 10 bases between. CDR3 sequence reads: CASSQDLAGNQPQHF. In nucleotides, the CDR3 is TGTGCCAGCAGCCAAGATCTGGCAGGGAATCAGCCCCAGCATTTT.

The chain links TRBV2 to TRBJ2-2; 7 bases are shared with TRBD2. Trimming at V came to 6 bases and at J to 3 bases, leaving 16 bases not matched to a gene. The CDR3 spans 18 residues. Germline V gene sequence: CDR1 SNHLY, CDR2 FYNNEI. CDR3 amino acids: CASRGGLQASGHTGELFF. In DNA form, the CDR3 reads TGTGCCAGCAGGGGAGGACTCCAGGCTAGCGGACACACCGGGGAGCTGTTTTTT.

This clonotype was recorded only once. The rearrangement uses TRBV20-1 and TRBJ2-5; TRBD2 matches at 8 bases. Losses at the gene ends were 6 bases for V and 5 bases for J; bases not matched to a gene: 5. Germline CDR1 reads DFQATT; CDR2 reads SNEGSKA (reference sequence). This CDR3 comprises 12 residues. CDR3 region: CSATGGPETQYF. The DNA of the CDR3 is TGCAGTGCCACGGGGGGGCCGGAGACCCAGTACTTC.

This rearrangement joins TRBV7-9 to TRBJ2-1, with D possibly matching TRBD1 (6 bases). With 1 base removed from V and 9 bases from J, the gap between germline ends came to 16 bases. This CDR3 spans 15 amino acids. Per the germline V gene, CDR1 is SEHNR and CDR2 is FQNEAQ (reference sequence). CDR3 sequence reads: CASSLDGRGYGEQFF. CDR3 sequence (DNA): TGTGCCAGCAGCTTAGACGGCAGGGGATACGGTGAGCAGTTCTTC. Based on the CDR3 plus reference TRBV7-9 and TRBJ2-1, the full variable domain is DTGVSQNPRHKITKRGQNVTFRCDPISEHNRLYWYRQTLGQGPEFLTYFQNEAQLEKSRLLSDRFSAERPKGSFSTLEIQRTEQGDSAMYLCASSLDGRGYGEQFFGPGTRLTVL.

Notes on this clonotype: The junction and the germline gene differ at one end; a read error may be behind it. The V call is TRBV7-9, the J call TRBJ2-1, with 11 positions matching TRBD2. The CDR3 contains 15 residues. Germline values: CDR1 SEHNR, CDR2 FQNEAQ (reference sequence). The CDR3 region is CTSSFTSGGWNEQFF. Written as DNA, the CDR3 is TGTACCAGCAGCTTTACTAGCGGGGGATGGAATGAGCAGTTCTTC.